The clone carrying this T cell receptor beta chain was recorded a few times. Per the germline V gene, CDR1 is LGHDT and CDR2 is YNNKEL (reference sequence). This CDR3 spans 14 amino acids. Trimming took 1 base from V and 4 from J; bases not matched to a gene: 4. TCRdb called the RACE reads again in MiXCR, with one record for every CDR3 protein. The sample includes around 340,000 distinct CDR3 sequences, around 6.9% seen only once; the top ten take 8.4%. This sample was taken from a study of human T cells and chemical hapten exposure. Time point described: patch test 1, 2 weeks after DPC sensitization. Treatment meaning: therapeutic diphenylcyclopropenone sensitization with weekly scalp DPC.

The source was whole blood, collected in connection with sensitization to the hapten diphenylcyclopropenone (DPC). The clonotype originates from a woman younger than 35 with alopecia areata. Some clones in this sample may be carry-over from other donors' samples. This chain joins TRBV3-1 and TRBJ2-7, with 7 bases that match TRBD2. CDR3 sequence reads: CASSQVASGYEQYF. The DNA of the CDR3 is TGTGCCAGCAGCCAAGTAGCTAGCGGATACGAGCAGTACTTC.